A selection of T cell receptor beta chains follows, all from one sample in a study of blood T cell repertoires in COVID-19. Generated by immunoSEQ multiplex PCR, the TCRdb table keeps only in-frame clones and is missing some. This table has 150,000 to 200,000 clones, about four fifths appearing once. Sequencing was done on a sample of peripheral blood. The source of these receptors is a human donor with acute or convalescent COVID-19. The donor label of this sample is uncertain. CDR3s include the opening cysteine and the closing phenylalanine or tryptophan. D genes are given only for firm matches. Rows give clone size only sometimes, using once, few, many, or a class for an expanded clone.

abundance	d_gene	v_gene	j_gene	CDR3nt	CDR3aa
NA	NA	TRBV5-1	TRBJ1-6	TGCGCCAGCAGCTTCGGGGGTGCGTCCAATTTACCCCTCCACTTT	CASSFGGASNLPLHF
NA	NA	TRBV7-9	TRBJ2-7	TGTGCCACCAGCTGGTTTTCGACATCCTCCTACGAGCAGTACTTC	CATSWFSTSSYEQYF
few	NA	TRBV9	TRBJ1-3	TGTGCCAGTTCCGGGACACCTGGAAACACCATATATTTT	CASSGTPGNTIYF
NA	NA	TRBV6-1	TRBJ1-1	TGTGCCAGCAGTGACACAAGGACCTATGGACAGAACACTGAAGCTTTCTTT	CASSDTRTYGQNTEAFF
once	NA	TRBV7-6	TRBJ1-2	TGTGCCAGCAGCTTAAGCGGGGATGGCTACACCTTC	CASSLSGDGYTF
NA	TRBD2	TRBV7-9	TRBJ2-3	TGTGCCAGCAGCTTACTAGCGGGAAGCACAGATACGCAGTATTTT	CASSLLAGSTDTQYF
NA	TRBD1	TRBV5-1	TRBJ1-1	TGCGCCAGCAGCTGGACAGGGCCAGGTACGACTGAAGCTTTCTTT	CASSWTGPGTTEAFF
NA	NA	TRBV5-1	TRBJ1-2	TGCGCCAGCCAGGACAGTTCTAACTATGGCTACACCTTC	CASQDSSNYGYTF
NA	NA	TRBV27	TRBJ1-2	TGTGCCAGCAGTTTATCGGGGGGGAGATATGGCTACACCTTC	CASSLSGGRYGYTF
NA	TRBD2	TRBV9	TRBJ2-1	TGTGCCAGCAGCGTCTTAGCGGGAGCTCGGTACAATGAGCAGTTCTTC	CASSVLAGARYNEQFF
NA	TRBD2	TRBV19	TRBJ2-1	TGTGCCAGTAGTCCGGGGACTAGGAGGAATGAGCAGTTCTTC	CASSPGTRRNEQFF
NA	TRBD1	TRBV7-9	TRBJ1-2	TGTGCCAGCAGCTTAGACCTCGGGACAGGCTATGGCTACACCTTC	CASSLDLGTGYGYTF
NA	NA	TRBV19	TRBJ1-1	TGTGCCAGTAGTGCTCCCGCGGCCGAAGCTTTCTTT	CASSAPAAEAFF
NA	TRBD2	TRBV6-2/TRBV6-3	TRBJ2-2	TGTGCCAGCAGTGACGGGACTAGTCACACCGGGGAGCTGTTTTTT	CASSDGTSHTGELFF
once	TRBD1	TRBV11-2	TRBJ2-3	TGTGCCAGCAGCTCGGGACAGATTAGCACAGATACGCAGTATTTT	CASSSGQISTDTQYF
NA	TRBD1	TRBV4-1	TRBJ1-2	TGCGCCAGCAGTCAAGTAGGACAGGGGGCCGCTAACTATGGCTACACCTTC	CASSQVGQGAANYGYTF
NA	NA	TRBV3-1/TRBV3-2	TRBJ1-5	TGTGCCAGCAGCCACGGGAATCAGCCCCAGCATTTT	CASSHGNQPQHF
NA	NA	TRBV7-8	TRBJ2-7	TGTGCCAGCAGCTTAGCATACGGACCCGGGGAGAAGCAGTACTTC	CASSLAYGPGEKQYF
NA	TRBD1	TRBV11-2	TRBJ1-4	TGTGCCAGCACCTCGACAGGGGGACCTAATGAAAAACTGTTTTTT	CASTSTGGPNEKLFF
NA	NA	TRBV5-1	TRBJ2-7	TGCGCCAGCAGCTTGGTACCAGGGGCCAACGAGCAGTACTTC	CASSLVPGANEQYF
NA	NA	TRBV4-1	TRBJ2-5	TGCGCCAGCAGCCAAGGCACGGTGGGCGGGGAGACCCAGTACTTC	CASSQGTVGGETQYF
NA	NA	TRBV7-3	TRBJ2-3	TGTGCCAGCAGCCTCCTCGGCCGGGCAGATACGCAGTATTTT	CASSLLGRADTQYF
NA	TRBD1	TRBV5-1	TRBJ1-5	TGCGCCAGCAGCCAGGGACAGGCCAATCAGCCCCAGCATTTT	CASSQGQANQPQHF
NA	NA	TRBV15	TRBJ2-5	TGTGCCACCAGCGACTTCCAGGGCCAGAAGACCCAGTACTTC	CATSDFQGQKTQYF
NA	TRBD1	TRBV6-5	TRBJ1-4	TGTGCCAGCAGACGGACAGGGGGAGAAAAACTGTTTTTT	CASRRTGGEKLFF
once	NA	TRBV4-1	TRBJ1-5	TGCGCCAGCAGCCAAGAGGGGCAGGGACAGCCCCAGCATTTT	CASSQEGQGQPQHF
NA	NA	TRBV19	TRBJ2-1	TGTGCCAGTAGTGGTGCGGTCGGGTCCAATGAGCAGTTCTTC	CASSGAVGSNEQFF
NA	NA	TRBV15	TRBJ1-1	TGTGCCACCAGCAGAGATTACACAATGAACACTGAAGCTTTCTTT	CATSRDYTMNTEAFF
NA	NA	TRBV2	TRBJ1-5	TGTGCCAGCAAGGGAGTTAGCAATCAGCCCCAGCATTTT	CASKGVSNQPQHF
NA	NA	TRBV11-2	TRBJ1-2	TGTGCCAGCAGCTTAGAAGGGGCTGGCTACACCTTC	CASSLEGAGYTF
NA	NA	TRBV2	TRBJ2-7	TGTGCCAGCAGTGGCGAACCATACGAGCAGTACTTC	CASSGEPYEQYF
NA	TRBD1	TRBV3-1/TRBV3-2	TRBJ2-5	TGTGCCAGCAGCCAAGCAGGGATGAGGGGGCGGATCCGAGAGACCCAGTACTTC	CASSQAGMRGRIRETQYF
NA	TRBD1	TRBV6-5	TRBJ1-3	TGTGCCAGCCAGGGGGGTTCTGGAAACACCATATATTTT	CASQGGSGNTIYF
NA	TRBD1	TRBV5-1	TRBJ2-2	TGCGCCAGCAGCCCCAGGGGGTTCACCGGGGAGCTGTTTTTT	CASSPRGFTGELFF
NA	TRBD1	TRBV5-1	TRBJ1-6	TGCGCCAGCAGCGTGGACAGGACGAATTCACCCCTCCACTTT	CASSVDRTNSPLHF
NA	NA	TRBV30	TRBJ2-4	TGTGCCTGGAGTGTAGGCCGGGCTAGCGCCAAAAACATTCAGTACTTC	CAWSVGRASAKNIQYF
NA	NA	TRBV10-2	TRBJ2-7	TGCGCCAGCAGGGACTTCTACGAGCAGTACTTC	CASRDFYEQYF
NA	NA	TRBV5-1	TRBJ2-3	TGCGCCAGTTCCGGGGTGGTATCAGATACGCAGTATTTT	CASSGVVSDTQYF
NA	NA	TRBV18	TRBJ2-1	TGTGCCAGCTCACCAAGGGGACAAACCGTCGTTGAGCAGTTCTTC	CASSPRGQTVVEQFF
NA	TRBD2	TRBV4-1	TRBJ2-1	TGCGCCAGCAGCCAGGACCCCAGCGGGAGTTCCTACAATGAGCAGTTCTTC	CASSQDPSGSSYNEQFF
NA	TRBD1	TRBV10-2	TRBJ1-1	TGCGCCAGCAGCGACAGGGGAGCCACTGAAGCTTTCTTT	CASSDRGATEAFF